One and the same sample provided the 21 T cell receptor beta chains below, sequenced in a study of CD8 T cells in ankylosing spondylitis (dated by TCRdb to about 2017). Overall results and qualifications from the work: Blood from ankylosing spondylitis patients appeared to be characterized by a TCR beta motif made up of several highly homologous amino acid variants.

Library method: 5' RACE. For sequencing, an Illumina HiSeq 2500 was employed. Clones were called with MiXCR by TCRdb after fastp trimmed the public reads at Q25, and only in-frame beta chains were retained. Rows with a matching CDR3 protein are joined into one entry that keeps the most common DNA and genes. The sample table contains 450,000 to 550,000 distinct CDR3 sequences; only one count was recorded for about 5.2% of them. The top ten clonotypes cover under 4.5% of the sample. The antigens these receptors bind are not known. The sample consisted of blood, either unsorted or a sorted T cell fraction (not recorded which). These TCRs come from a male donor with ankylosing spondylitis.

The sample holds many counts of this clonotype. One end of the junction varies from germline; a read error may be responsible. This chain links TRBV7-7 with TRBJ2-1; D may be TRBD2 (6 bases). The germline V gene has CDR1 SSHAT and CDR2 FNYEAQ (reference sequence). The CDR3 consists of 15 residues. The CDR3 protein is CASSTGTSSYNEQFF. CDR3 bases: TGTGCTAGCAGCACCGGGACTTCCTCCTACAATGAGCAGTTCTTC.

Details on this clonotype: A much larger clone is a single base away; this may be a read error. The gene calls are TRBV18 and TRBJ2-2; TRBD1 might be the D (5 bases). The CDR3 runs 15 residues. CDR1 and CDR2 (germline): KGHSH, LQKENI. For the CDR3, the DNA is TGTGCCAGCCCACCTACGGACAAGAACACCGGGGAGCTGTTTTTT. Protein: CASPPTDKNTGELFF.

This clonotype was observed many times. The rearrangement uses TRBV20-1 and TRBJ2-5, with 8 positions matching TRBD1. Trimming removed 4 bases from V and 5 bases from J; junction bases left unmatched: 3. This CDR3 spans 12 amino acids. CDR1 is DFQATT and CDR2 is SNEGSKA in the germline V gene (reference sequence). The CDR3 nucleotides are TGCAGTGCTACAGGGGGCCGGGAGACCCAGTACTTC. It is translated as CSATGGRETQYF.

CDR3 DNA: TGCGCCAGCAGCCAAACGACCCACCGGTATAATTCACCCCTCCACTTT. It codes for CASSQTTHRYNSPLHF. The V call is TRBV4-3, the J call TRBJ1-6; D is unclear. The CDR3 is 16 amino acids. V lost 2 bases, J lost 4 bases, and 12 bases lay in between. Looked up from germline, CDR1 is LGHNA and CDR2 is YSLEER.

This clonotype showed up many times. The chain carries TRBV7-6 and TRBJ1-1, with D unresolved. V lost 10 bases, J lost 1 base, and 16 bases lay in between. The germline gives CDR1 SGHVS, CDR2 FNYEAQ. CDR3 length: 14 residues. The CDR3 loop is CAIQEWVGNTEAFF. CDR3 in DNA: TGTGCCATTCAGGAATGGGTAGGGAACACTGAAGCTTTCTTT.

This clonotype was counted ten times or more. This sequence joins TRBV29-1 and TRBJ2-1, with D perhaps matching TRBD1 or TRBD2 (5 bases each). The V gene lost 7 bases and the J gene lost 0 bases, with 16 bases spanning the gap. Germline CDR1 SQVTM, CDR2 ANQGSEA. The CDR3 runs 15 residues. The CDR3 here is CSGHGTPLSYNEQFF. The CDR3 DNA is TGCAGCGGTCACGGGACGCCTCTCTCCTACAATGAGCAGTTCTTC.

This clonotype was observed at least ten times. The gene calls are TRBV7-2 and TRBJ2-3; a weak D match, TRBD1 (6 bases). The CDR3 is made up of 15 amino acids. Germline loops: CDR1 SGHTA, CDR2 FQGNSA. V was cut by 3 bases and J by 2 bases, with 12 bases left in between. CDR3 nucleotide sequence: TGTGCCAGCAGCTTGGTGGGACAAAACACAGATACGCAGTATTTT. As protein: CASSLVGQNTDTQYF.

The chain employs TRBV6-2 or TRBV6-3 and TRBJ2-5; TRBD2 matches at 7 bases. V shed 4 bases and J 1 base; nucleotides not matched to a gene: 9. Germline assignment: CDR1 MNHEY and CDR2 SVGEGT. The CDR3 is made up of 16 amino acids. The DNA of the CDR3 is TGTGCCAGCAGTTTCCGTCGAACTAGCGCCCAAGAGACCCAGTACTTC. Amino acids: CASSFRRTSAQETQYF.

This clonotype was seen at least ten times. J is TRBJ2-1 and V is TRBV4-3, with a tentative D call TRBD2 (7 bases). Germline CDR1 reads LGHNA; CDR2 reads YSLEER. V shed 1 base and J shed 7 bases, with 14 bases lying between them. The CDR3 has 15 amino acids. CDR3 sequence (DNA): TGCGCCAGCAGCCAAGGGACTAGAGGGGGTAATGAGCAGTTCTTC. This encodes CASSQGTRGGNEQFF.

This chain connects TRBV10-1 to TRBJ2-5; D not resolved. CDR1 and CDR2 (germline): WNHNN, SYGVQD (reference sequence). The ends were cut back, 7 bases at V and 5 bases at J, with 14 bases in the middle. The CDR3 contains 13 residues. This CDR3 reads CASMRGVGETQYF. CDR3 DNA: TGCGCCAGCATGCGTGGGGTTGGGGAGACCCAGTACTTC.

This clonotype came up many times. The chain combines TRBV5-1 with TRBJ2-5; D could derive from TRBD1 or TRBD2 (5 bases each). Germline V lookup: CDR1 SGHRS, CDR2 YFSETQ. V shed 1 base and J shed 5 bases, with 15 bases lying between them. This CDR3 is 15 amino acids long. The CDR3 region is CASSLWSSRGETQYF. DNA for the CDR3: TGCGCCAGCAGCTTGTGGTCCAGCCGGGGCGAGACCCAGTACTTC.

This clonotype was detected many times. This rearrangement joins TRBV20-1 to TRBJ1-2, with unresolved D. Trimming pared 3 bases from V and 7 bases from J, leaving 21 bases between. The CDR3 contains 15 residues. From germline, CDR1 is DFQATT and CDR2 SNEGSKA (reference sequence). In DNA, the CDR3 is TGCAGTGCTAGTGATTCCCTGGCAGGTTTGCGTGGCTACACCTTC. Translating it yields CSASDSLAGLRGYTF.

This clonotype was seen many times. The V and J genes are TRBV5-1 and TRBJ1-4; TRBD1 might be the D (5 bases). This CDR3 region has 14 residues. V lost 4 bases to trimming and J lost 7 bases, with 14 bases between them. CDR1 is SGHRS and CDR2 is YFSETQ in the germline V gene. In nucleotides, the CDR3 is TGCGCCAGCAGCCATTCCCCCAGGGTTGAAAAACTGTTTTTT. It codes for CASSHSPRVEKLFF.

This clonotype was counted many times. V and J are TRBV5-1 and TRBJ1-2; 10 bases fit TRBD1. Germline V gene data show CDR1 as SGHRS and CDR2 as YFSETQ. This CDR3 is 15 amino acids long. The ends lost 4 bases at V and 7 bases at J; junction bases unmatched: 10. This CDR3 reads CASSETGTGESGYTF. CDR3 nucleotide sequence: TGCGCCAGCAGCGAAACCGGGACAGGGGAAAGTGGCTACACCTTC.

This clonotype was observed many times. The J gene is TRBJ1-2, the V gene TRBV2, with 7 nucleotides matching TRBD1. Unmatched junction bases numbered 9, after V lost 8 bases and J lost 3 bases. Germline CDR1 reads SNHLY; CDR2 reads FYNNEI. CDR3 size: 14 residues. The CDR3: CASLKRDSHYGYTF. CDR3 DNA sequence: TGTGCCAGCTTAAAAAGGGACAGTCACTATGGCTACACCTTC.

This clonotype was seen repeatedly, ten times or more. J is TRBJ2-1 and V is TRBV2, with 8 bases that match TRBD2. Per the germline V gene, CDR1 is SNHLY and CDR2 is FYNNEI. The CDR3 sequence is 15 residues long. The V gene end was trimmed by 7 bases and the J gene end by 3 bases; junction bases not matched to a gene: 8. CDR3 sequence: CASTRGAGGYNEQFF. The CDR3 bases are TGTGCCAGCACAAGGGGGGCGGGAGGCTACAATGAGCAGTTCTTC.

This clonotype was detected many times. This chain uses TRBV29-1 with TRBJ2-1; no clear D. This CDR3 region has 13 residues. V lost 2 bases, J lost 7 bases, and 12 bases lay in between. Looked up from germline, CDR1 is SQVTM and CDR2 is ANQGSEA. The CDR3 bases are TGCAGCGTTGAAACCCTTCTGATGAATGAGCAGTTCTTC. It translates to CSVETLLMNEQFF.

This clonotype was recorded many times. The V and J genes are TRBV10-3 and TRBJ1-1, with D perhaps TRBD1 (5 bases). This CDR3 has 14 residues. CDR1 is ENHRY, CDR2 SYGVKD, per germline. Trimming removed 2 bases from V and 0 bases from J, with 7 bases in between. In nucleotides, the CDR3 is TGTGCCATCAGTGAGGACAGATTGAACACTGAAGCTTTCTTT. Its protein is CAISEDRLNTEAFF.

This clonotype was detected a few times. V and J are TRBV7-2 and TRBJ2-2, with 13 nucleotides matching TRBD2. This CDR3 comprises 16 residues. Germline trimming cut 5 bases from V and 5 bases from J; bases unmatched to any gene: 5. Germline CDR1 is SGHTA and CDR2 is FQGNSA. CDR3 sequence: CASSQLAGGLTGELFF. The CDR3 DNA reads as TGTGCCAGCAGCCAACTAGCGGGGGGGCTAACCGGGGAGCTGTTTTTT. Variable domain in full (rest from reference TRBV7-2 and TRBJ2-2): GAGVSQSPSNKVTEKGKDVELRCDPISGHTALYWYRQSLGQGLEFLIYFQGNSAPDKSGLPSDRFSAERTGGSVSTLTIQRTQQEDSAVYLCASSQLAGGLTGELFFGEGSRLTVL.

This clonotype was observed at least ten times. V and J are TRBV3-1 and TRBJ2-7; maybe TRBD2 (5 bases). Trimming pared 3 bases from V and 2 bases from J, leaving 11 bases between. CDR1 is LGHDT, CDR2 YNNKEL, per germline (reference sequence). The length of the CDR3 is 14 residues. The DNA for the CDR3 is TGTGCCAGCAGCCATCGGGGAGTAACCTACGAGCAGTACTTC. Protein product: CASSHRGVTYEQYF.

This clonotype was picked up many times. The chain couples TRBV10-3 to TRBJ2-1; TRBD2 aligns across 8 bases. V shed 4 bases and J 7 bases; nucleotides not matched to a gene: 9. Per germline, CDR1 ENHRY and CDR2 SYGVKD. This CDR3 comprises 15 residues. The CDR3 DNA sequence: TGTGCCATCAGTGGGACTAGCAGTCGGTTGAATGAGCAGTTCTTC. It is translated as CAISGTSSRLNEQFF.